A single sample gave rise to the 18 T cell receptor beta chains below, sequenced in a study of human T cells and chemical hapten exposure. Time point meaning: patch test 1, 2 weeks after DPC sensitization. Indicated treatment: therapeutic diphenylcyclopropenone sensitization with weekly scalp DPC. TCRdb passed the RACE reads through MiXCR, listing each CDR3 protein once. The table includes about 80,000 distinct CDR3 sequences, over 9% detected once. Sequences were derived from whole blood, sampled in connection with sensitization to the hapten diphenylcyclopropenone (DPC). The receptors were gathered from a woman aged 45 to 65 with alopecia areata. Some clones in this sample may be carry-over from other donors' samples.

CDR3 sequence reads: CASSRTGRNTEAFF. CDR3 bases: TGTGCCAGCAGTCGGACAGGGAGGAACACTGAAGCTTTCTTT. The rearrangement links TRBV6-1 to TRBJ1-1, with 8 bases identical to TRBD1. Germline V CDR1 and CDR2: MNHNS, SASEGT. The CDR3 length is 14 residues. J lost 1 base, V lost 5 bases, and 3 bases had no gene match.

In this sample, this clonotype turned up a few times. The V gene is TRBV10-3, the J gene TRBJ2-1; no clear D gene. The V and J ends lost 6 bases and 5 bases respectively, with 5 bases between them. The CDR3 totals 11 residues. The germline V gene encodes CDR1 ENHRY and CDR2 SYGVKD. Here the CDR3 DNA reads TGTGCCATCAGCCGAGACAATGAGCAGTTCTTC. Translated, it gives CAISRDNEQFF.

V usage is TRBV6-1 and J usage is TRBJ2-7, with D perhaps being TRBD1 or TRBD2 (5 bases each). The CDR3 has 15 residues. The germline gives CDR1 MNHNS, CDR2 SASEGT. Between the trimmed V and J ends, which lost 5 bases and 0 bases, there was a span of 14 bases. The CDR3 sequence: CASSLARVSSYEQYF. The CDR3 nucleotides are TGTGCCAGCAGTCTAGCCAGGGTTAGCTCCTACGAGCAGTACTTC.

This clonotype was counted many times. J is TRBJ2-1 and V is TRBV5-1; D is perhaps TRBD1 (6 bases). V was pared by 3 bases and J by 4 bases, with 11 bases between. The CDR3 runs 14 residues. Germline V lookup: CDR1 SGHRS, CDR2 YFSETQ. The CDR3 region is CASSYRVSYNEQFF. The DNA of the CDR3 is TGCGCCAGCAGCTACAGGGTCTCATACAATGAGCAGTTCTTC.

This chain uses TRBV6-5 with TRBJ2-1; no clear D gene. There are 15 residues in the CDR3. Trimming removed 6 bases at V and 0 bases at J, with 12 bases between. Germline V CDR1 and CDR2: MNHEY, SVGAGI. The CDR3 region is CASRISLSSYNEQFF. The CDR3 bases are TGTGCCAGCAGAATTAGTCTCAGCTCCTACAATGAGCAGTTCTTC.

The chain uses TRBV2 and TRBJ2-7; 8 bases align to TRBD1. The J segment lost 3 bases and the V segment lost 8 bases, leaving 3 bases of the junction unmatched. The CDR3 covers 12 residues. Germline assignment: CDR1 SNHLY and CDR2 FYNNEI. This CDR3 reads CASGTGLYEQYF. Here the CDR3 DNA reads TGTGCCAGCGGGACAGGACTCTACGAGCAGTACTTC. Full variable domain (outside the CDR3, taken from reference TRBV2 and TRBJ2-7): EPEVTQTPSHQVTQMGQEVILRCVPISNHLYFYWYRQILGQKVEFLVSFYNNEISEKSEIFDDQFSVERPDGSNFTLKIRSTKLEDSAMYFCASGTGLYEQYFGPGTRLTVT.

The J gene is TRBJ2-1, the V gene TRBV29-1, with 10 positions matching TRBD1. In germline, CDR1 is SQVTM, CDR2 ANQGSEA. V lost 5 bases to trimming and J lost 6 bases; unmatched junction nucleotides: 7. The CDR3 totals 14 residues. CDR3 DNA sequence: TGCAGCGTTCTTAGACAGGGGGCTATCAATGAGCAGTTCTTC. Translating gives CSVLRQGAINEQFF.

This clonotype has more than one count but fewer than ten. J is TRBJ2-3 and V is TRBV4-3; the D gene is possibly TRBD2 (6 bases). This CDR3 region has 16 residues. Germline V gene sequence: CDR1 LGHNA, CDR2 YSLEER. The V end lost 2 bases, the J end lost 1 base, and 13 bases lay between the germline ends. The CDR3 DNA reads as TGCGCCAGCAGCCAAAGGAGCGGAGGGGGCACAGATACGCAGTATTTT. This encodes CASSQRSGGGTDTQYF.

This clonotype was counted many times. The J gene is TRBJ2-1, the V gene TRBV5-6; TRBD1 agrees at 7 bases. Per germline, CDR1 SGHDT and CDR2 YYEEEE. Losses at the gene ends were 0 bases for V and 6 bases for J; bases not matched to a gene: 9. This CDR3 region has 16 residues. The CDR3 DNA is TGTGCCAGCAGCTTGGGAAGGGGGCTAGCCTCCAATGAGCAGTTCTTC. Protein product: CASSLGRGLASNEQFF.

This clonotype was seen more than once but under ten times. The chain uses TRBV2 and TRBJ2-7; D is unresolved. CDR3 size: 14 residues. Trimming took off 3 bases at V and 0 bases at J, with 9 bases between the two ends. CDR1 SNHLY and CDR2 FYNNEI come from the germline V gene. Here the CDR3 reads CASSDLLSSYEQYF. The CDR3 DNA reads TGTGCCAGCAGTGATCTTCTTAGCTCCTACGAGCAGTACTTC.

This chain links TRBV18 with TRBJ1-5; possible D gene TRBD1, 5 bases. V dropped 1 base and J dropped 5 bases, with 18 bases sitting between them. The germline CDR1 and CDR2 sequences are KGHSH and LQKENI. This CDR3 spans 17 amino acids. CDR3 coding DNA: TGTGCCAGCTCACCACGACCCTCCTCCAGGGCCGATCAGCCCCAGCATTTT. Protein sequence: CASSPRPSSRADQPQHF.

This chain joins TRBV29-1 and TRBJ2-1; TRBD2 might be the D (6 bases). The CDR3 totals 14 residues. The germline V gene has CDR1 SQVTM and CDR2 ANQGSEA. V was clipped by 7 bases and J by 8 bases, with 21 bases between them. The CDR3: CSAGGRESPHEQFF. The CDR3 region has the DNA TGCAGCGCTGGAGGTCGGGAGAGCCCCCATGAGCAGTTCTTC.

This clonotype was recorded at least ten times. The chain links TRBV29-1 to TRBJ2-3, with 13 bases that match TRBD2. Germline V CDR1 and CDR2: SQVTM, ANQGSEA. V shed 7 bases and J 6 bases; nucleotides not matched to a gene: 10. This CDR3 is 15 amino acids long. CDR3 DNA sequence: TGCAGCGCTTCTGGACTAGCGGGGGCGATGGATACGCAGTATTTT. Translated, it gives CSASGLAGAMDTQYF.

This clonotype was observed at least ten times. The rearrangement joins TRBV7-2 to TRBJ2-5, with 12 nucleotides matching TRBD2. This CDR3 contains 16 residues. CDR1 and CDR2 from the germline V gene are SGHTA and FQGNSA. V lost 7 bases and J lost 7; bases outside the gene matches: 13. CDR3 region: CASMTSLAGGVRTQYF. As DNA, the CDR3 is TGTGCCAGCATGACGTCTCTAGCGGGAGGGGTCCGGACCCAGTACTTC. Full variable domain (rest looked up from reference TRBV7-2 and TRBJ2-5): GAGVSQSPSNKVTEKGKDVELRCDPISGHTALYWYRQSLGQGLEFLIYFQGNSAPDKSGLPSDRFSAERTGGSVSTLTIQRTQQEDSAVYLCASMTSLAGGVRTQYFGPGTRLLVL.

The chain couples TRBV21-1 to TRBJ1-3; the table gives TRBD1 as D, unverified against the DNA. TRBV21-1 is designated a pseudogene. The CDR3 loop spans 15 amino acids. CDR3 amino acids: CASSKGQEAGNTIYF. The CDR3 bases are TGTGCCAGCAGCAAGGGACAGGAGGCTGGAAACACCATATATTTT.

This clonotype appeared a few times. DNA for the CDR3: TGTGCCAGCAGCCCGGACATAGGCACAGATACGCAGTATTTT. Translating gives CASSPDIGTDTQYF. The J gene is TRBJ2-3, the V gene TRBV14, with D maybe TRBD1 (5 bases). The CDR3 length is 14 residues. V dropped 4 bases and J dropped 1 base, with 9 bases sitting between them. Germline V gene lookup returns CDR1 SGHDN and CDR2 FVKESK.

A few counts support this clonotype. The chain links TRBV2 to TRBJ2-2, with 10 bases matching TRBD2. This CDR3 comprises 15 residues. Germline loops: CDR1 SNHLY, CDR2 FYNNEI. With V trimmed by 8 bases and J by 4 bases, 7 bases remained unmatched. CDR3 residues: CASGELAGSTGELFF. For the CDR3, the DNA is TGTGCCAGCGGGGAACTAGCGGGAAGCACCGGGGAGCTGTTTTTT.

This chain connects TRBV19 to TRBJ1-6; no reliable D call. V dropped 7 bases and J dropped 0 bases, with 7 bases sitting between them. Germline V gives CDR1 LNHDA, CDR2 SQIVND (reference sequence). The CDR3 extends over 14 amino acids. This CDR3 reads CASKEDSYNSPLHF. The CDR3 DNA is TGTGCCAGTAAAGAAGACTCCTATAATTCACCCCTCCACTTT.